This TCR beta chain was recovered during a study of human T cells and chemical hapten exposure. Overall study results and limits: Each of the donors had alopecia, so their immune responses may not resemble those of healthy people. Expanded TCRs clustered into significantly more large CDR3 similarity groups than controls, the analysis revealed.

As regards this clonotype: The antigen is not known.

For the library, individual cDNA molecules each received unique molecular identifiers. TCRdb re-called the RACE reads through MiXCR, storing one row per CDR3 protein. The table lists more than 90,000 distinct CDR3 sequences, over 10% of them singletons, with 2.5% to 4% in the top ten. The ends were cut back, 2 bases at V and 3 bases at J, with 14 bases in the middle. The CDR3 length is 14 residues. Germline CDR1 is DFQATT and CDR2 is SNEGSKA (reference sequence). Time point described: patch test 2, 6 weeks after DPC sensitization. Specified treatment: therapeutic diphenylcyclopropenone sensitization with weekly scalp DPC.

This receptor was identified in a woman in her 40s with alopecia areata. Some clones in this sample may be carry-over from other donors' samples. The rearrangement uses TRBV20-1 and TRBJ2-7; D gene unclear. This sample comprised whole blood, obtained in connection with sensitization to the hapten diphenylcyclopropenone (DPC). DNA of the CDR3: TGCAGTGCTAGAAGCCCCTCCGGGTTCTACGAGCAGTACTTC. It translates to CSARSPSGFYEQYF.